A selection of T cell receptor beta chains follows, all from one sample in a study of T cells in Graves' hyperthyroidism and ophthalmopathy. MiXCR was run by TCRdb on the multiplex PCR reads, yielding one entry per CDR3 protein. The repertoire holds 380,000 or so distinct CDR3 sequences, with around an eighth as singletons. Sequencing input: blood. These receptors all stem from a man aged 25-40 years with Graves' hyperthyroidism that later progressed to Graves' ophthalmopathy. The CDR3 runs from the conserved cysteine through the conserved F or W. The D gene is left open where the match is weak. Clone size is given for some rows only: seen once, a few or many times, or a class if the clone is expanded.

>TRBV5-5|-|TRBJ2-7|many
TGTGCCAGCAGCCCGGCGGGCAGGGCGGACTACGAGCAGTACTTC
CASSPAGRADYEQYF
>TRBV6-1|TRBD2|TRBJ2-1|many
TGTGCCAGCAGTGGCCCTAGCGGGGGGCCCCGCAATGAGCAGTTCTTC
CASSGPSGGPRNEQFF
>TRBV27|TRBD2|TRBJ2-7|many
TGTGCCAGCAGTCCACTGGGGGGGGGAGCCTACGAGCAGTACTTC
CASSPLGGGAYEQYF
>TRBV20-1|-|TRBJ2-7|-
TGCAGTGCTAGATTCGGGACTGCCAGAGTCGAGCAGTACTTC
CSARFGTARVEQYF
>TRBV4-1|-|TRBJ2-5|many
TGCGCCAGCAGCCACAGGACCCCCGAGACCCAGTACTTC
CASSHRTPETQYF
>TRBV20-1|-|TRBJ1-5|few
TGCAGTGCTAGAGGCGTCAAGGAATCAAATCAGCCCCAGCATTTT
CSARGVKESNQPQHF
>TRBV2|-|TRBJ1-1|many
TGTGCCAGCACATCACAAACGAACACTGAAGCTTTCTTT
CASTSQTNTEAFF
>TRBV6-1|TRBD2|TRBJ2-1|many
TGTGCCAGCAGATTCGGACTAGCGGGGGACCCGGGTGAGCAGTTCTTC
CASRFGLAGDPGEQFF
>TRBV18|TRBD1|TRBJ1-1|-
TGTGCCAGCTCACCCGGACAGGGATCAAACACTGAAGCTTTCTTT
CASSPGQGSNTEAFF
>TRBV28|TRBD1|TRBJ2-3|few
TGTGCCAGCAGTACATGGACAGGGTCAGGTACGCAGTATTTT
CASSTWTGSGTQYF
>TRBV6-1|-|TRBJ1-5|many
TGTGCCAGCAACCCCCGAATACGGGAGAATCAGCCCCAGCATTTT
CASNPRIRENQPQHF
>TRBV6-1|TRBD2|TRBJ2-1|many
TGTGCCAGCACTCACAGCGGGGAAGTCCAGAACAATGAGCAGTTCTTC
CASTHSGEVQNNEQFF
>TRBV5-1|TRBD2|TRBJ2-3|many
TGCGCCAGCAGCTTGGACGGCGGGGGGAGCACAGATACGCAGTATTTT
CASSLDGGGSTDTQYF
>TRBV24-1|-|TRBJ1-1|many
TGTGCCACCAGTGATCCCGCGAGGGGGTACACTGAAGCTTTCTTT
CATSDPARGYTEAFF
>TRBV6-1|-|TRBJ2-5|few
TGTGCCAGCAGTGAATACGGCGGGGGCGAGACCCAGTACTTC
CASSEYGGGETQYF
>TRBV5-1|TRBD1|TRBJ1-1|many
TGCGCCAGCAGCCCAACTCGGGACAGGGGAATGAACACTGAAGCTTTCTTT
CASSPTRDRGMNTEAFF
>TRBV2|-|TRBJ2-3|many
TGTGCCCGCCGGGACTTCACAGATACGCAGTATTTT
CARRDFTDTQYF
>TRBV4-2|-|TRBJ2-1|-
TGTGCCAGCAGCCCCCGGACAAACAATGAGCAGTTCTTC
CASSPRTNNEQFF
>TRBV20-1|-|TRBJ1-5|-
TGCAGTGCTAGAGATCCCGGGGGGGTATGGCATTTT
CSARDPGGVWHF
>TRBV5-1|-|TRBJ2-3|many
TGCGCCAGCAGCTTGGGGACCATCAGGACAGATACGCAGTATTTT
CASSLGTIRTDTQYF
>TRBV20-1|-|TRBJ2-7|many
TGCAGTGCTAGAGGGATTTCACCCTACGAGCAGTACTTC
CSARGISPYEQYF
>TRBV13|-|TRBJ2-3|many
TGTGCCAGCAGCTTAGGCGCATATACGCAGTATTTT
CASSLGAYTQYF
>TRBV6-1|-|TRBJ1-3|-
TGTGCCAGCAGTGAAGGACCCAGCTCTGGAAACACCATATATTTT
CASSEGPSSGNTIYF
>TRBV28|TRBD1|TRBJ2-6|-
TGTGCCAGCAGTTCGTTGGGACAGGGGGCGCCTGGGGCCAACGTCCTGACTTTC
CASSSLGQGAPGANVLTF
>TRBV20-1|TRBD2|TRBJ2-3|-
TGCAGTGCGCAGACTAGCGGTGAGAGGGATACGCAGTATTTT
CSAQTSGERDTQYF